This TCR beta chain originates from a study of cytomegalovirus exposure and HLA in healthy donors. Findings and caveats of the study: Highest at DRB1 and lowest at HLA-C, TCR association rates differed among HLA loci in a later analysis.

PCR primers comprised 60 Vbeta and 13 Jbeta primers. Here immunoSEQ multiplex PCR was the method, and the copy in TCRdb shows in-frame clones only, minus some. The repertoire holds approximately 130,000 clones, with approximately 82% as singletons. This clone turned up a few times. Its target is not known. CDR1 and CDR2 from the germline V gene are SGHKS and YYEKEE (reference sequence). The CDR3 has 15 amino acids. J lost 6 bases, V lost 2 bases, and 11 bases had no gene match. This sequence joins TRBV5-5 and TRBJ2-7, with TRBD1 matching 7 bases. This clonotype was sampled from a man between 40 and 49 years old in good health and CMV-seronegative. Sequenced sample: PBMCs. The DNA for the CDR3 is TGTGCCAGCAGCTTTACAGGGGTCCCGAGGGGCGAGCAGTACTTC. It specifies CASSFTGVPRGEQYF.